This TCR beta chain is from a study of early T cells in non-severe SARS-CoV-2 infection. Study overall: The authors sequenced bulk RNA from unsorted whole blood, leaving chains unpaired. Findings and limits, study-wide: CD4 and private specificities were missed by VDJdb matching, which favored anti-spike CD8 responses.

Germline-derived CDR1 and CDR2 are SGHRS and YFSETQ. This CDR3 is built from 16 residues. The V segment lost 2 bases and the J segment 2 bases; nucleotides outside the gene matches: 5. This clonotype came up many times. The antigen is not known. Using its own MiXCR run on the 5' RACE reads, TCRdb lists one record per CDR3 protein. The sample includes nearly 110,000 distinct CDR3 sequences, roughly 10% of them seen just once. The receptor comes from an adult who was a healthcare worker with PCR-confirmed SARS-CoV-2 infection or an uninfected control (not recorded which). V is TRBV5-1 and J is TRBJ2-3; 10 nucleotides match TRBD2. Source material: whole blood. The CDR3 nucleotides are TGCGCCAGCAGCTTCCGACTAGCGGGCCCCACAGATACGCAGTATTTT. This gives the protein CASSFRLAGPTDTQYF.